These 2 T cell receptor beta chains were sequenced from one sample in a study of beta chain features in type 1 diabetes. Antigens of these TCRs are unknown. The isolated RNA, all of it, was reverse transcribed, so expressed TCRB transcripts were what got sequenced. Only in-frame clones appear in the TCRdb table, and some are missing; sequencing was by immunoSEQ multiplex PCR. The data show some 110,000 clones, over 15% seen once. Broader study findings: Within each of all four CD4+ subsets, Type 1 diabetes patients had TCRB CDR3s that were moderately but significantly shorter.

Specimen: central memory CD4+ T cells from blood. These receptors came from a man aged 25-40 years with type 1 diabetes.

The chain uses TRBV2 and TRBJ2-7, with unresolved D. Trimming pared 6 bases from V and 2 bases from J, leaving 5 bases between. CDR3 size: 11 residues. CDR1 and CDR2 (germline): SNHLY, FYNNEI. DNA of the CDR3: TGTGCCAGCAGCATCACCTACGAGCAGTACTTC. Encoded protein: CASSITYEQYF.

This clone turned up a few times. A single base separates this from a much larger clone, so it may be a read error. The CDR3 reads CASSFLRDTQYF. CDR3 nucleotide sequence: TGTGCCAGCAGCTTCCTCAGAGATACGCAGTATTTT. V and J are TRBV11-2 and TRBJ2-3; D not certain. CDR1 is SGHAT and CDR2 is FQNNGV in the germline V gene. The CDR3 is 12 amino acids. V lost 3 bases, J lost 5 bases, and 6 bases lay in between. Full variable domain (remainder filled in from reference TRBV11-2 and TRBJ2-3): EAGVAQSPRYKIIEKRQSVAFWCNPISGHATLYWYQQILGQGPKLLIQFQNNGVVDDSQLPKDRFSAERLKGVDSTLKIQPAKLEDSAVYLCASSFLRDTQYFGPGTRLTVL.